This section outlines one TCR beta chain sequence together with its context. These data are taken from a study of OX40 agonist ivuxolimab in advanced cancers. Data came from immunoSEQ multiplex PCR; TCRdb stores just in-frame clones and leaves some out. The table lists about 82,000 clones, 85% to 90% of them singletons. With V trimmed by 2 bases and J by 6 bases, 3 bases remained unmatched. The CDR3 contains 14 residues. Germline CDR1 reads SGHVS; CDR2 reads FQNEAQ. The chain has TRBV7-8 and TRBJ1-1, with 10 bases fitting TRBD1. The receptor comes from an adult with an advanced solid tumor such as melanoma, head and neck, liver or kidney cancer. This specimen was CD4+ or CD8+ T cells sorted from blood, taken in a trial of the OX40 agonist ivuxolimab. Written as DNA, the CDR3 is TGTGCCAGCAGCTTATCAGGACAGGGGGCTGAAGCTTTCTTT. As protein: CASSLSGQGAEAFF.